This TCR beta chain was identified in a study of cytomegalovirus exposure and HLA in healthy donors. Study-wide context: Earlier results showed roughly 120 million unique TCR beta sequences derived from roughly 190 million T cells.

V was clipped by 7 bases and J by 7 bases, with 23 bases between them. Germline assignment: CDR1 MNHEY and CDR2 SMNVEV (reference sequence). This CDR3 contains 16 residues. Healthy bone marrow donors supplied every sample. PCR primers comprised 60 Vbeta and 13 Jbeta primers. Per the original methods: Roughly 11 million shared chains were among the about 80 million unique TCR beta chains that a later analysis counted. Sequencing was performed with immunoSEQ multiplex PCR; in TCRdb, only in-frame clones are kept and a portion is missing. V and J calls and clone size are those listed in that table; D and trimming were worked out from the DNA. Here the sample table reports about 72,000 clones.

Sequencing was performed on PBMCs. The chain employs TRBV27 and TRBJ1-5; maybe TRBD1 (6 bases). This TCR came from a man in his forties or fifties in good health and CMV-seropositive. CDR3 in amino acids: CASIQTRLRGWQPQHF. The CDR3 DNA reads TGTGCCAGCATCCAAACCCGGCTCAGGGGTTGGCAGCCCCAGCATTTT.